What follows are 27 T cell receptor beta chains derived from one specimen sequenced in a study of vaccination and CD4 T cells after COVID-19. With the Oncomine TCR Beta short-read assay, DNA from cultured CD4+ T cells was sequenced. One entry per CDR3 protein results from TCRdb running MiXCR on the PCR reads. Among 11,000 to 15,000 distinct CDR3 sequences listed, 43% were seen once. What these receptors recognize is not known. Treatment meaning: approximately nine-day PBMC culture with coronavirus spike peptide pools or control peptides (ViraFEST assay). Sequenced: cultured CD4+ T cells from blood. All receptors come from a human donor with COVID-19.

This clonotype has a handful of counts. The chain carries TRBV28 and TRBJ2-7, with D perhaps assigned TRBD1 or TRBD2 (6 bases each). CDR3 length: 14 amino acids. Germline loops: CDR1 MDHEN, CDR2 SYDVKM. V lost 1 base and J lost 3, with 10 bases in between. The CDR3 sequence: CASSLYREVYEQYF. DNA for the CDR3: TGTGCCAGCAGTTTATACAGGGAGGTCTACGAGCAGTACTTC.

The chain links TRBV20-1 to TRBJ2-7, with TRBD2 identical over 8 bases. This CDR3 is 15 amino acids long. Germline CDR1 reads DFQATT; CDR2 reads SNEGSKA (reference sequence). The V and J ends lost 2 bases and 1 base, in that order; junction bases with no gene match: 7. The CDR3 DNA follows: TGCAGTGCTAGACCTCAGCGGGGGCGATCCTACGAGCAGTACTTC. It translates to CSARPQRGRSYEQYF.

The chain uses TRBV4-1 and TRBJ1-5; D gene uncertain. Trimming took off 1 base at V and 1 base at J, with 8 bases between the two ends. The germline V gene has CDR1 MGHRA and CDR2 YSYEKL. This CDR3 is built from 15 residues. The CDR3 is CASSQAGGSNQPQHF. The CDR3 DNA sequence: TGCGCCAGCAGCCAAGCAGGAGGGAGCAATCAGCCCCAGCATTTT.

The chain employs TRBV12-3 or TRBV12-4 and TRBJ2-1; D uncertain. Trimming took off 4 bases at V and 10 bases at J, with 8 bases between the two ends. CDR3 length equals 11 residues. DNA of the CDR3: TGTGCCAGCAGTTATGTCCGGGAGCAGTTCTTC. Amino acid sequence: CASSYVREQFF.

V gene TRBV7-8 combines with J gene TRBJ2-5; D is uncertain. Trimming removed 5 bases at V and 5 bases at J, with 3 bases between. The CDR3 runs to 10 residues. Germline V gene data show CDR1 as SGHVS and CDR2 as FQNEAQ. CDR3 in DNA: TGTGCCAGCAGCAGGGAGACCCAGTACTTC. It encodes CASSRETQYF.

The chain links TRBV19 to TRBJ2-7; D is unresolved. Germline V gene lookup returns CDR1 LNHDA and CDR2 SQIVND (reference sequence). The CDR3 extends over 14 amino acids. Deletions cut 4 bases from V and 2 bases from J, with 12 bases between. The CDR3 spells CASSTDRSAYEQYF. Here the CDR3 DNA reads TGTGCCAGTAGTACAGACCGGAGCGCCTACGAGCAGTACTTC. Full variable domain (remainder filled in from reference TRBV19 and TRBJ2-7): DGGITQSPKYLFRKEGQNVTLSCEQNLNHDAMYWYRQDPGQGLRLIYYSQIVNDFQKGDIAEGYSVSREKKESFPLTVTSAQKNPTAFYLCASSTDRSAYEQYFGPGTRLTVT.

This clonotype was counted only a few times. This chain joins TRBV7-9 and TRBJ1-1; tentatively, D is TRBD1 (5 bases). V was shortened by 1 base and J by 5 bases, with 14 bases between the two germline ends. The V gene's germline CDR1 is SEHNR and CDR2 FQNEAQ (reference sequence). This CDR3 is 15 amino acids long. This CDR3 reads CASSLGLGEGTEAFF. For the CDR3, the DNA is TGTGCCAGCAGCTTAGGTTTAGGGGAAGGAACTGAAGCTTTCTTT.

This chain joins TRBV20-1 and TRBJ1-1, with a weak D call TRBD1 (6 bases). This CDR3 region has 14 residues. Per the germline V gene, CDR1 is DFQATT and CDR2 is SNEGSKA (reference sequence). V lost 0 bases to trimming and J lost 5 bases, with 13 bases between them. CDR3 DNA: TGCAGTGCTAGAGAGGTCAGGGGAAATACTGAAGCTTTCTTT. Translating gives CSAREVRGNTEAFF.

In this sample, this clonotype turned up once. The chain carries TRBV5-1 and TRBJ2-7; D is perhaps TRBD1 (6 bases). This CDR3 comprises 15 residues. The germline V gene encodes CDR1 SGHRS and CDR2 YFSETQ. Between the trimmed V and J ends, which lost 3 bases and 1 base, there was a span of 14 bases. In nucleotides, the CDR3 is TGCGCCAGCAGCTCCTTAAAGGGGGAGTCCTACGAGCAGTACTTC. It codes for CASSSLKGESYEQYF.

This clonotype was recorded a few times. V and J are TRBV7-2 and TRBJ2-3, with TRBD2 matching over 8 bases. The CDR3 runs to 16 residues. J gave up 6 bases and V 1 base, and 9 bases lay outside the gene matches. Germline CDR1 reads SGHTA; CDR2 reads FQGNSA. The CDR3 DNA is TGTGCCAGCAGCTTAGATCCGGGGGGGCGGGCCGATACGCAGTATTTT. Amino acid sequence: CASSLDPGGRADTQYF.

This chain connects TRBV20-1 to TRBJ2-3, with D perhaps matching TRBD1 or TRBD2 (7 bases each). Germline V lookup: CDR1 DFQATT, CDR2 SNEGSKA (reference sequence). Between the trimmed V and J ends, which lost 8 bases and 4 bases, there was a span of 19 bases. CDR3 length equals 14 residues. As DNA, the CDR3 is TGCAGTCCCAGGCCAGGGGGGGGGTCAGATACGCAGTATTTT. Protein sequence: CSPRPGGGSDTQYF.

The chain links TRBV20-1 to TRBJ1-5; D is possibly TRBD1 (5 bases). CDR1 is DFQATT, CDR2 SNEGSKA, per germline (reference sequence). V was shortened by 3 bases and J by 4 bases, with 16 bases between the two germline ends. This CDR3 spans 15 amino acids. CDR3 DNA sequence: TGCAGTGCTAGCCGAGAGGCAGGGCCTAATCAGCCCCAGCATTTT. Translation gives CSASREAGPNQPQHF.

This clonotype is judged medium-sized. This sequence joins TRBV12-3 or TRBV12-4 and TRBJ2-7; weak D call: TRBD1 (5 bases). This CDR3 has 14 residues. Between the trimmed V and J ends, which lost 2 bases and 1 base, there was a span of 9 bases. CDR3 protein: CASSLTGASYEQYF. In nucleotides, the CDR3 is TGTGCCAGCAGTTTAACAGGAGCTTCCTACGAGCAGTACTTC.

The DNA for the CDR3 is TGTGCCAGCAGTACTCAAACCGGAAACACCATATATTTT. It specifies CASSTQTGNTIYF. V and J are TRBV12-3 or TRBV12-4 and TRBJ1-3; D not resolved. This CDR3 has 13 amino acids. Trimming took 5 bases from V and 4 from J, leaving 9 bases between them.

The chain combines TRBV6-5 with TRBJ1-3, with a tentative D call TRBD1 (6 bases). Trimming took 3 bases from V and 4 from J, leaving 13 bases between them. This CDR3 comprises 15 residues. The germline V gene encodes CDR1 MNHEY and CDR2 SVGAGI. Written as DNA, the CDR3 is TGTGCCAGCAGTTATGGGGGGCTTTCAGGAAACACCATATATTTT. This gives the protein CASSYGGLSGNTIYF.

The chain links TRBV7-9 to TRBJ2-5; 11 nucleotides match TRBD2. This CDR3 is built from 16 residues. The germline CDR1 and CDR2 sequences are SEHNR and FQNEAQ (reference sequence). After removal of 5 bases from V and 9 bases from J, the junction contained 14 bases not matched to a gene. The CDR3 nucleotides are TGTGCCAGCAGCCGACGGCTAGCGGGGGGTTTAGGGGCCCAGTACTTC. Amino acid sequence: CASSRRLAGGLGAQYF.

The sample holds a few counts of this clonotype. The V call is TRBV7-2, the J call TRBJ1-6; maybe TRBD1 (6 bases). Germline lookup yields CDR1 SGHTA and CDR2 FQGNSA. The V gene lost 1 base and the J gene lost 6 bases, with 10 bases spanning the gap. The CDR3 totals 15 residues. In nucleotides, the CDR3 is TGTGCCAGCAGCTTAGGTCAGGGGAGTAATTCACCCCTCCACTTT. It yields the protein CASSLGQGSNSPLHF.

CDR3 coding DNA: TGTGCCAGCAGCCAAATGACAGGGGATTATGGCTACACCTTC. This gives the protein CASSQMTGDYGYTF. This chain joins TRBV7-8 and TRBJ1-2; 8 nucleotides agree with TRBD1. The CDR3 covers 14 residues. Looked up from germline, CDR1 is SGHVS and CDR2 is FQNEAQ. The J segment lost 5 bases and the V segment lost 5 bases, leaving 7 bases of the junction unmatched. Full variable domain (rest looked up from reference TRBV7-8 and TRBJ1-2): GAGVSQSPRYKVAKRGQDVALRCDPISGHVSLFWYQQALGQGPEFLTYFQNEAQLDKSGLPSDRFFAERPEGSVSTLKIQRTQQEDSAVYLCASSQMTGDYGYTFGSGTRLTVV.

This chain's CDR3 is CASSAGEVYNEQFF. The CDR3 bases are TGTGCCAGCAGTGCGGGGGAGGTGTACAATGAGCAGTTCTTC. V gene TRBV6-1 combines with J gene TRBJ2-1, with D possibly being TRBD2 (6 bases). Germline CDR1 reads MNHNS; CDR2 reads SASEGT. The CDR3 is made up of 14 amino acids. V lost 4 bases to trimming and J lost 4 bases, with 11 bases between them.

The genes are TRBV19 and TRBJ2-2; D perhaps matches TRBD1 (6 bases). V lost 0 bases and J lost 10, with 15 bases in between. This CDR3 spans 15 amino acids. Per the germline V gene, CDR1 is LNHDA and CDR2 is SQIVND (reference sequence). Written as DNA, the CDR3 is TGTGCCAGTAGTATAGATCAGACAGGAAAGAAGGAGCTGTTTTTT. It codes for CASSIDQTGKKELFF.

This clonotype was counted only a few times. The chain combines TRBV6-2 or TRBV6-3 with TRBJ1-2, with TRBD1 as a possible D gene (5 bases). CDR3 length: 17 residues. Germline values: CDR1 MNHEY, CDR2 SVGEGT. The ends were cut back, 4 bases at V and 5 bases at J, with 23 bases in the middle. For the CDR3, the DNA is TGTGCCAGCAGTTCTTCTAGGACACCCGCTACCAATTATGGCTACACCTTC. Translation gives CASSSSRTPATNYGYTF.

The CDR3 nucleotides are TGTGCCAGCAGCCGCGGTGGAGGTCGGGAGACCCAGTACTTC. Its translation: CASSRGGGRETQYF. The chain combines TRBV5-5 with TRBJ2-5, with D maybe TRBD2 (5 bases). Germline V lookup: CDR1 SGHKS, CDR2 YYEKEE (reference sequence). V lost 4 bases to trimming and J lost 5 bases, with 15 bases between them. The CDR3 sequence is 14 residues long.

The rearrangement uses TRBV20-1 and TRBJ2-5; the match to TRBD2 covers 12 bases. This CDR3 contains 16 residues. V lost 1 base to trimming and J lost 4 bases; unmatched junction nucleotides: 7. Germline V gene data show CDR1 as DFQATT and CDR2 as SNEGSKA (reference sequence). In DNA form, the CDR3 reads TGCAGTGCTAGAGGACCCCCGACTAGCGGGGGAGAGACCCAGTACTTC. Translated, it gives CSARGPPTSGGETQYF.

V and J are TRBV6-2 or TRBV6-3 and TRBJ2-2, with 10 nucleotides matching TRBD2. Trimming removed 6 bases from V and 5 bases from J; junction bases left unmatched: 9. There are 16 residues in the CDR3. Germline CDR1 MNHEY, CDR2 SVGEGT. The CDR3 DNA is TGTGCCAGCAGGTCAGAGCGGGGGGGGAGAACCGGGGAGCTGTTTTTT. It encodes CASRSERGGRTGELFF.

This clonotype has only a few counts. This sequence joins TRBV27 and TRBJ1-4; D is ambiguous. Looked up from germline, CDR1 is MNHEY and CDR2 is SMNVEV (reference sequence). Trimming removed 5 bases from V and 1 base from J, with 2 bases in between. The CDR3 contains 12 residues. CDR3 sequence: CASSQTNEKLFF. CDR3 nucleotide sequence: TGTGCCAGCAGTCAAACTAATGAAAAACTGTTTTTT.

The chain recombines TRBV6-1 with TRBJ1-2; 8 bases are a match to TRBD1. The CDR3 is made up of 13 amino acids. Germline CDR1 reads MNHNS; CDR2 reads SASEGT. Trimming cost V 5 bases and J 4 bases; bases outside gene matches: 3. The CDR3 nucleotides are TGTGCCAGCAGTCCGACAGGGGTCTATGGCTACACCTTC. Translation: CASSPTGVYGYTF.

The gene calls are TRBV7-6 and TRBJ2-2; D is uncertain. CDR3 length equals 15 residues. Trimming shortened V by 3 bases and J by 3 bases, and 11 bases separated the two germline ends. Germline V lookup: CDR1 SGHVS, CDR2 FNYEAQ. The CDR3: CASSFGQPYTGELFF. CDR3 bases: TGTGCCAGCAGCTTCGGGCAGCCGTACACCGGGGAGCTGTTTTTT. The full variable domain, in which reference TRBV7-6 and TRBJ2-2 provide the parts outside the CDR3, is GAGVSQSPRYKVTKRGQDVALRCDPISGHVSLYWYRQALGQGPEFLTYFNYEAQQDKSGLPNDRFSAERPEGSISTLTIQRTEQRDSAMYRCASSFGQPYTGELFFGEGSRLTVL.